This is a list of T cell receptor beta chains from one sample in a study of control samples from healthy donors and cancer patients. Assay: immunoSEQ multiplex PCR; the TCRdb copy retains only in-frame clones and omits some. This sample has 100,000 to 150,000 clones; around nine tenths occur once, and the top ten carry less than 7%. The specimen sequenced was blood. All receptors derive from a man younger than 35 in good health. The CDR3 runs from the conserved cysteine through the conserved F or W. Each record gives: clone size, V gene, J gene, D gene, CDR3 DNA, CDR3 protein. The D gene is left open where the match is weak. Where a row states a size, it is once, few, many or the class of an expanded clone; other rows omit it.

.	TRBV19	TRBJ1-1	TRBD1	TGTGCCAGTAGTAAATTTAGCCCCTCTTCGGACAGGACAAACACTGAAGCTTTCTTT	CASSKFSPSSDRTNTEAFF
.	TRBV5-1	TRBJ2-7	TRBD1	TGCGCCAGCAGCCCAGGGACAGGGGCCTACGAGCAGTACTTC	CASSPGTGAYEQYF
.	TRBV4-1	TRBJ2-2	.	TGCGCCAGCAGCCAAGTTGGGGGATTGAACACCGGGGAGCTGTTTTTT	CASSQVGGLNTGELFF
.	TRBV2	TRBJ1-4	.	TGTGCCAGCAGGTGGACGGATACTAATGAAAAACTGTTTTTT	CASRWTDTNEKLFF
.	TRBV5-4	TRBJ2-1	.	TGTGCCAGCAGAGGTAGGGGGGCCGGTCAGTTCTTC	CASRGRGAGQFF
.	TRBV7-9	TRBJ2-7	.	TGTGCCAGCAGCTTGGGCCCCGAGCAGTACTTC	CASSLGPEQYF
.	TRBV27	TRBJ1-1	.	TGTGCCAGCAGTTTAAATGACAGGTTAATGAACACTGAAGCTTTCTTT	CASSLNDRLMNTEAFF
once	TRBV3-1/TRBV3-2	TRBJ2-3	.	TGTGCCAGCAGCCCCAGGGGGGGAGATACGCAGTATTTT	CASSPRGGDTQYF
.	TRBV18	TRBJ1-1	.	TGTGCCAGCTCACCACGGAGGGGAAACACTGAAGCTTTCTTT	CASSPRRGNTEAFF
once	TRBV29-1	TRBJ1-3	.	TGCAGCGTCCGGGAAGTCGGTGGAAACACCATATATTTT	CSVREVGGNTIYF
.	TRBV27	TRBJ2-6	TRBD1	TGTGCCATGTTCGGGACAGTTCAGAGGTCCCCGGCCAACGTCCTGACTTTC	CAMFGTVQRSPANVLTF
once	TRBV7-9	TRBJ2-5	.	TGTGCCAGCAGCCTAGTCGGTGGAGCTTACCAAGAGACCCAGTACTTC	CASSLVGGAYQETQYF
.	TRBV18	TRBJ2-7	.	TGTGCCAGCTCACATCCGACGATGGGAGTTCTTGAGCAGTACTTC	CASSHPTMGVLEQYF
.	TRBV5-5	TRBJ1-1	.	TGTGCCAGCAGCTCCTCCCCAGATTACACTGAAGCTTTCTTT	CASSSSPDYTEAFF
.	TRBV11-2	TRBJ2-7	TRBD1	TGTGCCAGCAGCTCCCAACCGGGGACAGGGGGCTTCGAGCAGTACTTC	CASSSQPGTGGFEQYF
.	TRBV9	TRBJ1-2	.	TGTGCCAGCAGCGAAGGGCTGGCCCATGGCTACACCTTC	CASSEGLAHGYTF
.	TRBV11-2	TRBJ2-4	TRBD2	TGTGCCAGCACTTCCGTCAGCGGGGCCTTAGCCAAAAACATTCAGTACTTC	CASTSVSGALAKNIQYF
.	TRBV3-1/TRBV3-2	TRBJ2-1	TRBD2	TGTGCCAGCAGCCAAAATGCCCTTACTCCGGGACTAGCGGGGGGGCGTGGCAATGAGCAGTTCTTC	CASSQNALTPGLAGGRGNEQFF
.	TRBV5-6	TRBJ2-5	TRBD2	TGTGCCAGCAGCTCCCGACTAGCGGGGATCGCAGAGACCCAGTACTTC	CASSSRLAGIAETQYF
once	TRBV7-2	TRBJ2-7	.	TGTGCCAGCAGCTACAGGGTGGGCTCCTACGAGCAGTACTTC	CASSYRVGSYEQYF
.	TRBV6-5	TRBJ2-7	TRBD1	TGTGCCAGCAGTAGGACAGGATACGAGCAGTACTTC	CASSRTGYEQYF
.	TRBV30	TRBJ2-6	.	TGTGCCTCCATAGGATCTGGGGCCAACGTCCTGACTTTC	CASIGSGANVLTF
.	TRBV5-1	TRBJ2-4	TRBD2	TGCGCCAGCAGCTCTGGACTAGCGGGGGTGTTACTAGCCAAAAACATTCAGTACTTC	CASSSGLAGVLLAKNIQYF
.	TRBV12-5	TRBJ2-2	TRBD1	TGTGCCACGCTGCCGGGACAGAGTAACACCGGGGAGCTGTTTTTT	CATLPGQSNTGELFF
once	TRBV28	TRBJ1-2	.	TGTGCCAGCAGACTCCTAGCGGGGGAGAAGACCTTC	CASRLLAGEKTF
.	TRBV5-6	TRBJ1-2	.	TGTGCCAGCAGCTTCTCCAGGGGTAGCTACACCTTC	CASSFSRGSYTF
.	TRBV19	TRBJ2-4	TRBD1	TGTGCCAGTAGTATAGGGGACAGAAACATTCAGTACTTC	CASSIGDRNIQYF
.	TRBV2	TRBJ2-3	.	TGTGCCAGCAGTGGTATCGGGTCCGGTGAAGATACGCAGTATTTT	CASSGIGSGEDTQYF
.	TRBV19	TRBJ2-6	.	TGTGCCAGTAGTTGGGTTGGGACTGGGGCCAACGTCCTGACTTTC	CASSWVGTGANVLTF
.	TRBV7-9	TRBJ2-1	TRBD1	TGTGCCAGCAGCTCCCGGGACAGGGAATCGAATGAGCAGTTCTTC	CASSSRDRESNEQFF
.	TRBV19	TRBJ1-5	.	TGTGCCAGTAGTACAGGGGGCAATCAGCCCCAGCATTTT	CASSTGGNQPQHF
.	TRBV28	TRBJ1-5	.	TGTGCCAGCAGTTTAAACCAAGCTAGCAATCAGCCCCAGCATTTT	CASSLNQASNQPQHF
.	TRBV9	TRBJ2-7	.	TGTGCCAGCAGCGCCCAATTTGGTGGTGGGCTAGCCGACGACGAGCAGTACTTC	CASSAQFGGGLADDEQYF
.	TRBV10-3	TRBJ1-1	.	TGTGCCATCAGGAGAACCGGGACAAAGAACACTGAAGCTTTCTTT	CAIRRTGTKNTEAFF
.	TRBV6-5	TRBJ1-2	.	TGTGCCACCGGGTGGTCGCCTGGCACCTTC	CATGWSPGTF
once	TRBV5-4	TRBJ2-7	TRBD1	TGTGCCAGCAGCTTGACAGGGGGCAACGACGAGCAGTACTTC	CASSLTGGNDEQYF
.	TRBV6-4	TRBJ2-2	TRBD2	TGTGCCAGCAGTGAGCTAGCGGGAGACACCGGGGAGCTGTTTTTT	CASSELAGDTGELFF
.	TRBV11-2	TRBJ2-4	.	TGTGCCAGCAGTCCCCTAGCCAAAAACATTCAGTACTTC	CASSPLAKNIQYF
.	TRBV7-6	TRBJ2-7	TRBD1	TGTGCCAGCAGCCCAACATTGGACAGGATCAACGAGCAGTACTTC	CASSPTLDRINEQYF
.	TRBV6-2/TRBV6-3	TRBJ2-3	.	TGTGCCAGCAGTGGGGCGGACCGGACGACCGATACGCAGTATTTT	CASSGADRTTDTQYF
once	TRBV5-1	TRBJ1-6	TRBD1	TGCGCCAGCAGCTTGACAGGGGAGGGTTCACCCCTCCACTTT	CASSLTGEGSPLHF
once	TRBV2	TRBJ2-3	.	TGTGCCAGCGACCGAGCCCCAGATACGCAGTATTTT	CASDRAPDTQYF
.	TRBV4-2	TRBJ2-7	TRBD2	TGTGCCAGCAGCCAATACCTAGCGGGGTCCTCCTACGAGCAGTACTTC	CASSQYLAGSSYEQYF
.	TRBV6-5	TRBJ2-2	TRBD2	TGTGCCAGTCGGGGGGAAACCGGGGAGCTGTTTTTT	CASRGETGELFF
once	TRBV4-1	TRBJ2-7	.	TGCGCCAGCAGCCAAGTAGCCAGGTCCTACGAGCAGTACTTC	CASSQVARSYEQYF
.	TRBV19	TRBJ2-5	.	TGTGCCAGTAGTATCGTCCAGGGCGTGGGAGAGACCCAGTACTTC	CASSIVQGVGETQYF
.	TRBV10-3	TRBJ2-1	TRBD1	TGTGCCATCAGCGCTACAGGGGACAATGAGCAGTTCTTC	CAISATGDNEQFF
.	TRBV7-9	TRBJ2-7	TRBD1	TGTGCCAGCAGCTTGGGGCAGGGGGTTCCCGGCGAGCAGTACTTC	CASSLGQGVPGEQYF
.	TRBV5-5	TRBJ1-6	TRBD1	TGTGCCAGCAGCGACAGGGGGAGCTCCTATAATTCACCCCTCCACTTT	CASSDRGSSYNSPLHF
.	TRBV4-2	TRBJ1-1	.	TGTGCCAGCAGCCACCTGTGGGACGGCACTGAAGCTTTCTTT	CASSHLWDGTEAFF
.	TRBV29-1	TRBJ2-5	.	TGCAGCGTTGGAGGGGCGTACCCGGTGGAGACCCAGTACTTC	CSVGGAYPVETQYF